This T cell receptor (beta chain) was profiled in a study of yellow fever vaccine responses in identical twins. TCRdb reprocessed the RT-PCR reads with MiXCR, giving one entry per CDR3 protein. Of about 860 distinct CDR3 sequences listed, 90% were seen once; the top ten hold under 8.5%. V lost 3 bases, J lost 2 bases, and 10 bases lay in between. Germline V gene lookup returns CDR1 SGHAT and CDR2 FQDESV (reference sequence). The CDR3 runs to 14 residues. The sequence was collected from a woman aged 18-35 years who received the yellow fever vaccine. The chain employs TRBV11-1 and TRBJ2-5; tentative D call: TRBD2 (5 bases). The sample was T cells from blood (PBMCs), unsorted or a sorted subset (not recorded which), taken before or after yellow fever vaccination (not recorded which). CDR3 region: CASSFGIKQETQYF. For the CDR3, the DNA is TGTGCCAGCAGCTTCGGGATCAAACAAGAGACCCAGTACTTC.